A single sample is the source of the 5 T cell receptor beta chains below, sequenced in a study of CD8 T cells in Susac syndrome. After extraction with the RNeasy kit, about 0.5 to 1 ug of the RNA was reverse transcribed using random hexamers. TCRdb reprocessed the immunoSEQ multiplex PCR reads with MiXCR, giving one entry per CDR3 protein. This table has approximately 170,000 distinct CDR3 sequences, around 90% appearing once. The specimen was CD4+ T cells from PBMCs. The receptors derive from a human donor in good health.

The sample holds one count of this clonotype. CDR3 sequence: CAWSVMGIGEQYF. CDR3 nucleotide sequence: TGTGCCTGGAGTGTAATGGGGATCGGCGAGCAGTACTTC. The chain combines TRBV30 with TRBJ2-7; no clear D. Per the germline V gene, CDR1 is GTSNPN and CDR2 is SVGIG (reference sequence). This CDR3 has 13 residues. The V end was cut by 0 bases, the J end by 6 bases, with 12 bases between.

A few counts support this clonotype. J is TRBJ2-1 and V is TRBV24-1, with TRBD2 matching 11 bases. This CDR3 region has 14 residues. The germline gives CDR1 KGHDR, CDR2 SFDVKD. V trimming: 3 bases; J trimming: 11 bases; junction bases outside the gene matches: 5. In DNA, the CDR3 is TGTGCCACCAGTGATGTGGGACTAGCGGAGAAGCAGTTCTTC. Translating gives CATSDVGLAEKQFF.

The rearrangement uses TRBV29-1 and TRBJ2-1; D is unclear. The germline V gene has CDR1 SQVTM and CDR2 ANQGSEA. Trimming took off 2 bases at V and 0 bases at J, with 11 bases between the two ends. There are 15 residues in the CDR3. The CDR3 DNA follows: TGCAGCGTTGAATCGGGCCTTAGCTCCTACAATGAGCAGTTCTTC. This encodes CSVESGLSSYNEQFF.

The chain links TRBV9 to TRBJ1-1, with 9 bases identical to TRBD1. This CDR3 region has 15 residues. Unmatched junction bases numbered 5, after V lost 3 bases and J lost 2 bases. Germline V gene lookup returns CDR1 SGDLS and CDR2 YYNGEE. In DNA form, the CDR3 reads TGTGCCAGCAGCGAATGGGACAGGGCAAACACTGAAGCTTTCTTT. Translated, it gives CASSEWDRANTEAFF.

V usage is TRBV2 and J usage is TRBJ2-5; the D is unclear. The V end lost 3 bases, the J end lost 5 bases, and 10 bases lay between the germline ends. This CDR3 region has 13 residues. Germline assignment: CDR1 SNHLY and CDR2 FYNNEI. For the CDR3, the DNA is TGTGCCAGCAGTGAGAGTGAGCTGGAGACCCAGTACTTC. Translated, it gives CASSESELETQYF.